This entry is about one T cell receptor beta chain. What it binds is not known. This sample stems from a study of chemoradiotherapy in HPV16-positive cancers. Regarding the study as a whole: During treatment, candidate HPV-specific clones and E7-related motifs expanded in tumor.

From germline, CDR1 is SGHVS and CDR2 FNYEAQ. The V gene lost 1 base and the J gene lost 0 bases, with 7 bases spanning the gap. CDR3 length equals 15 residues. Generated by immunoSEQ multiplex PCR, the TCRdb table keeps only in-frame clones and is missing some. Of under 20,000 clones listed, about four fifths are singletons. The chain couples TRBV7-6 to TRBJ2-1; no reliable D call. Sampling was conducted from a patient who underwent chemoradiotherapy. The sequence derives from a human donor with HPV-associated anogenital cancer. The CDR3 DNA sequence: TGTGCCAGCAGCTTAGTGGTCGTCTCCTACAATGAGCAGTTCTTC. Translation: CASSLVVVSYNEQFF.